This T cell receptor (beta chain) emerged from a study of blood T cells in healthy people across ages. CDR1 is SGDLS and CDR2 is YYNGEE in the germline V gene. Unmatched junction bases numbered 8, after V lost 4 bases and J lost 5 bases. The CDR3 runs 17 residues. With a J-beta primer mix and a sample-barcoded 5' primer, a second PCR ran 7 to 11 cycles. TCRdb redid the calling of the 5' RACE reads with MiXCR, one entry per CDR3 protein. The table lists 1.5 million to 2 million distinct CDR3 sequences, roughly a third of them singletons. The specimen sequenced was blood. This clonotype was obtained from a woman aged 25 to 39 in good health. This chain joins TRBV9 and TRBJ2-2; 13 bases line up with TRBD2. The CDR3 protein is CASSPRTSGSTTGELFF. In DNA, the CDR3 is TGTGCCAGCAGCCCCCGGACTAGCGGGAGTACTACCGGGGAGCTGTTTTTT.